This T cell receptor beta chain was obtained from a study of graft-versus-host responses after intestinal transplantation (dated by TCRdb to 2020 to 2022). With regard to the full study: Recipients received multivisceral, liver-intestinal, or isolated intestinal transplants. Every recipient was given anti-thymocyte globulin induction, followed by about three years of maintenance tacrolimus and steroids. Bulk TCR-beta CDR3 sequencing was used to track graft-versus-host and host-versus-graft alloreactive T cell clones in the graft, circulation and bone marrow after intestinal transplantation. Alloreactive clones were identified by sequencing pre-transplant mixed lymphocyte reaction products and comparing these products with unstimulated pre-transplant donor and recipient T cells. Of the 20 to 25 intestinal transplant recipients enrolled in the cohort, one of whom was a retransplant, a few patients without pretransplant specimens were excluded. A peak of at least 4% donor T cells among recipient peripheral blood mononuclear cells was the definition used for donor T cell macrochimerism. Rather than going through the commercial service, samples from a few later patients were sequenced in-house on an Illumina MiSeq and processed with MiXCR.

The library relied on the immunoSEQ multiplex PCR assay. For most patients, genomic DNA was subjected to high-throughput TCR-beta CDR3 sequencing by Adaptive Biotechnologies. The authors processed their data as follows. Adaptive's ImmunoSEQ software was the source of the TCR sequencing data for 18 patients, while a few other patients were processed with MiXCR and VDJtools. CDR3 nucleotide sequences shared by donor and recipient were removed because the origin of these sequences could not be assigned. At least 2-fold expansion over unstimulated cells and a minimum CFSE-low frequency of 0.002% (template counts) or 0.001% (read counts) were required for clones to be classified as alloreactive. A clone was considered mappable if detected in the sequenced pre-transplant spleen, lymph node, or MLR CFSE-low populations of the donor or recipient. Cumulative frequency of alloreactive clones was calculated as a percentage of all sequences weighted by copy number. Drawn from immuneACCESS, this table holds only the in-frame rearrangements with V and J called that TCRdb kept. Clones are partly lost; checked studies trace under half to an unresolved V gene and leave the rest unexplained. The V and J calls and clone size come from that table; D and trimming were worked out from the DNA. This sample has over 75,000 clones in its table, and 86% of those were observed once. The top ten clonotypes cover approximately 1.5% of the sample.

General findings and caveats noted by the study authors: Peak levels of circulating GvH clones were associated with declines in HvG clones early after transplant. In the allografts of patients with donor T cell macrochimerism, GvH to HvG T cell clonal ratios were high. GvH clones were detected in recipient bone marrow, and some of these GvH clones were observed earlier in ileal mucosa or blood, consistent with an intestinal mucosal origin. The relatively low number and heterogeneity of intestinal transplant patients limited the conclusions.

With respect to this clone: The antigen this receptor binds is unknown. Base quality data are lacking; no much larger clone is found one base away.

Blood samples were collected up to 4 times in the first month after transplant and then at least monthly when available. Including the terminal cysteine and phenylalanine, the CDR3 comprises 14 residues. CDR3 DNA only is kept here, 42 bases in frame from base 1. Trimming takes 4 bases from V and 1 base from J, and the germline ends sit 9 bases apart. CDR1 MRHNA and CDR2 SNTAGT were looked up in the germline V gene. The TCR was taken from a human patient who received an intestinal transplant, so some T cells may come from the graft donor. The specimen comprised PBMCs, sampled 255 days after intestinal transplant. Recombination connected TRBV6-4 to TRBJ2-3, with TRBD2 as a weak D call on 5 bases. For the CDR3, the sequence is CASSVGSGTDTQYF. The bases read TGTGCCAGCAGTGTGGGTAGCGGCACAGATACGCAGTATTTT.